This entry lists 19 T cell receptor beta chains sequenced from one sample in a study of early T cells in non-severe SARS-CoV-2 infection. TCRdb reprocessed the 5' RACE reads with MiXCR, giving one entry per CDR3 protein. The sample has 35,000 to 55,000 distinct CDR3 sequences, 11% seen once. The material sequenced was whole blood. The receptor source for this set is an adult who was a healthcare worker with PCR-confirmed SARS-CoV-2 infection or an uninfected control (not recorded which).

Only a few counts were recorded for this clonotype. The V and J genes are TRBV20-1 and TRBJ1-2; D is perhaps TRBD1 (5 bases). The germline V gene has CDR1 DFQATT and CDR2 SNEGSKA (reference sequence). This CDR3 has 17 residues. V was shortened by 1 base and J by 0 bases, with 18 bases between the two germline ends. The CDR3 region has the DNA TGCAGTGCTAGAGCGTACCGACAGAACCTTCCTAACTATGGCTACACCTTC. Encoded protein: CSARAYRQNLPNYGYTF.

This clonotype was counted at least ten times. This chain links TRBV2 with TRBJ1-2; perhaps TRBD1 as D (5 bases). The CDR3 runs to 13 residues. Trimming removed 6 bases from V and 3 bases from J, with 11 bases in between. Germline V gene sequence: CDR1 SNHLY, CDR2 FYNNEI. CDR3 sequence reads: CASRSGGDYGYTF. DNA of the CDR3: TGTGCCAGCAGGAGCGGGGGAGACTATGGCTACACCTTC.

This clonotype has ten or more counts. The gene calls are TRBV11-2 and TRBJ2-1; D is perhaps TRBD1 (6 bases). The V gene lost 5 bases and the J gene lost 0 bases, with 20 bases spanning the gap. CDR1 is SGHAT, CDR2 FQNNGV, per germline. CDR3 length equals 18 residues. The DNA for the CDR3 is TGTGCCAGCAGCCCGCGCAGACAGGCACTTAGCTCCTACAATGAGCAGTTCTTC. As protein: CASSPRRQALSSYNEQFF.

This clonotype was counted ten times or more. The V call is TRBV5-1, the J call TRBJ2-3, with D perhaps matching TRBD1 or TRBD2 (6 bases each). The CDR3 is 15 residues long. CDR1 and CDR2 from the germline V gene are SGHRS and YFSETQ. Deletions cut 4 bases from V and 4 bases from J, with 16 bases between. For the CDR3, the DNA is TGCGCCAGCAGCCCTCCTTTGAGGGGGGCAGATACGCAGTATTTT. This codes for CASSPPLRGADTQYF. Complete variable domain (other parts from reference TRBV5-1 and TRBJ2-3): KAGVTQTPRYLIKTRGQQVTLSCSPISGHRSVSWYQQTPGQGLQFLFEYFSETQRNKGNFPGRFSGRQFSNSRSEMNVSTLELGDSALYLCASSPPLRGADTQYFGPGTRLTVL.

This rearrangement joins TRBV29-1 to TRBJ2-7; D possibly corresponds to TRBD2 (6 bases). The CDR3 sequence is 13 residues long. V was cut by 6 bases and J by 0 bases, with 12 bases left in between. In germline, CDR1 is SQVTM, CDR2 ANQGSEA. CDR3 region: CSVEKDYSYEQYF. CDR3 nucleotides: TGCAGCGTGGAGAAGGACTACTCCTACGAGCAGTACTTC.

The chain combines TRBV2 with TRBJ2-7; TRBD2 aligns across 11 bases. V shed 3 bases, J shed 6 bases, and the junction held 4 bases outside the gene matches. From germline, CDR1 is SNHLY and CDR2 FYNNEI. CDR3 length equals 14 residues. CDR3 region: CASSDRLAGSEQYF. The CDR3 DNA sequence: TGTGCCAGCAGTGACAGACTAGCGGGGTCCGAGCAGTACTTC.

This clonotype has a handful of counts. The J gene is TRBJ1-2, the V gene TRBV20-1; D unresolved. The germline V and J ends were trimmed by 1 base and 3 bases, with 15 bases remaining between them. CDR1 is DFQATT and CDR2 is SNEGSKA in the germline V gene (reference sequence). The CDR3 covers 15 residues. The CDR3 region has the DNA TGCAGTGCTAGAGGAACGGGGAACATGGACTATGGCTACACCTTC. Encoded protein: CSARGTGNMDYGYTF.

V is TRBV11-2 and J is TRBJ2-3; 7 bases match TRBD1. CDR1 and CDR2 (germline): SGHAT, FQNNGV. V was clipped by 0 bases and J by 9 bases; unmatched bases: 6. The CDR3 runs to 14 residues. CDR3: CASSLETGLDTQYF. CDR3 nucleotide sequence: TGTGCCAGCAGCTTAGAGACAGGGTTAGACACGCAGTATTTT.

The sample holds many counts of this clonotype. The chain is built from TRBV30 and TRBJ2-7; D is uncertain. Per the germline V gene, CDR1 is GTSNPN and CDR2 is SVGIG (reference sequence). This CDR3 contains 12 residues. The germline V and J ends were trimmed by 4 bases and 0 bases, with 7 bases remaining between them. DNA for the CDR3: TGTGCCTGGACAGCAGGCTCCTACGAGCAGTACTTC. This translates into CAWTAGSYEQYF.

This clonotype was counted at least ten times. The V call is TRBV13, the J call TRBJ2-7; 7 bases fit TRBD1. V gave up 4 bases and J gave up 3 bases; unmatched junction bases: 12. The CDR3 sequence is 16 residues long. Germline V CDR1 and CDR2: PRHDT, FYEKMQ (reference sequence). The CDR3 DNA follows: TGTGCCAGCAGCTCGAACCCCAGGGGGAACCGCTACGAGCAGTACTTC. Protein: CASSSNPRGNRYEQYF.

In this sample, this clonotype turned up many times. The chain combines TRBV5-1 with TRBJ2-7, with D perhaps matching TRBD2 (6 bases). V was cut by 7 bases and J by 4 bases, with 18 bases left in between. Germline V CDR1 and CDR2: SGHRS, YFSETQ. This CDR3 contains 14 residues. The CDR3 DNA reads as TGCGCCAGCCGCGGGGAGACAGCCCTATACGAGCAGTACTTC. This encodes CASRGETALYEQYF.

V is TRBV12-3 or TRBV12-4 and J is TRBJ2-7, with D uncertain. This CDR3 region has 11 residues. With 4 bases removed from V and 5 bases from J, the gap between germline ends came to 6 bases. The CDR3 coding sequence is TGTGCCAGCAGTTCAGGTCACGAGCAGTACTTC. It yields the protein CASSSGHEQYF.

This clonotype came up many times. The gene calls are TRBV29-1 and TRBJ1-3; D remains ambiguous. Germline V gene lookup returns CDR1 SQVTM and CDR2 ANQGSEA. This CDR3 is built from 14 residues. Trimming pared 4 bases from V and 0 bases from J, leaving 10 bases between. CDR3 amino acids: CSVASSGSGNTIYF. DNA for the CDR3: TGCAGCGTTGCGTCTTCAGGCTCTGGAAACACCATATATTTT.

The CDR3 region has the DNA TGCAGCGTGTCTAGCGGGAGTACCGAGCAGTACTTC. It is translated as CSVSSGSTEQYF. The chain has TRBV29-1 and TRBJ2-7; 10 nucleotides line up with TRBD2. This CDR3 has 12 residues. J was trimmed by 6 bases and V by 6 bases; bases with no gene match: 5. Germline values: CDR1 SQVTM, CDR2 ANQGSEA.

This chain links TRBV28 with TRBJ1-6; a possible D gene is TRBD1 (6 bases). Germline values: CDR1 MDHEN, CDR2 SYDVKM. The germline V and J ends were trimmed by 8 bases and 10 bases, with 12 bases remaining between them. The CDR3 loop spans 12 amino acids. CDR3 DNA sequence: TGTGCCAGCGCGGGACACGGGTCACCCCTCCACTTT. Translating gives CASAGHGSPLHF.

The rearrangement links TRBV6-6 to TRBJ1-1; no firm D call. Trimming took 0 bases from V and 1 from J, leaving 12 bases between them. CDR3 length: 16 residues. Germline assignment: CDR1 MNHNY and CDR2 SVGAGI (reference sequence). CDR3 DNA sequence: TGTGCCAGCAGTTACTCCTCCCTTGGGCAGAACACTGAAGCTTTCTTT. Translating it yields CASSYSSLGQNTEAFF.

This clonotype was seen at least ten times. This sequence joins TRBV11-2 and TRBJ2-4, with D hard to call. The CDR3 has 11 amino acids. Germline V gene lookup returns CDR1 SGHAT and CDR2 FQNNGV. Deletions cut 2 bases from V and 7 bases from J, with 3 bases between. CDR3 in amino acids: CASSLHNIQYF. DNA of the CDR3: TGTGCCAGCAGCTTACATAACATTCAGTACTTC.

The sample holds many counts of this clonotype. This chain links TRBV7-3 with TRBJ1-1, with D perhaps matching TRBD1 (5 bases). Per the germline V gene, CDR1 is SGHTA and CDR2 is FQGTGA. V shed 0 bases and J shed 4 bases, with 12 bases lying between them. The CDR3 loop spans 15 amino acids. The CDR3 is CASSLTGQGGTEAFF. DNA of the CDR3: TGTGCCAGCAGCTTAACGGGGCAGGGTGGCACTGAAGCTTTCTTT.

This clonotype appeared many times. This sequence joins TRBV6-4 and TRBJ1-5, with 11 bases lining up with TRBD1. The CDR3 has 14 residues. Trimming at V came to 3 bases and at J to 7 bases, leaving 2 bases not matched to a gene. Germline-derived CDR1 and CDR2 are MRHNA and SNTAGT. The CDR3 sequence is CASSEWTGGQPQHF. CDR3 coding DNA: TGTGCCAGCAGTGAATGGACAGGGGGCCAGCCCCAGCATTTT.